This T cell receptor (beta chain) comes out of a study of PD-1 blockade in classical Hodgkin lymphoma. Trimming cost V 3 bases and J 7 bases, with 7 bases left between them. Germline lookup yields CDR1 SGHTA and CDR2 FQGNSA. CDR3 length: 12 residues. This table comes from immunoSEQ multiplex PCR, and its TCRdb copy is limited to in-frame clones, with some not included. The sample includes some 43,000 clones, roughly nine tenths of them seen just once. Exposure to brentuximab vedotin varied, and each patient had relapsed following autologous stem cell transplantation. This chain uses TRBV7-2 with TRBJ1-3; D is possibly TRBD1 (5 bases). This receptor was obtained from a human donor with classical Hodgkin lymphoma. Sample: peripheral blood mononuclear cells (PBMCs), taken before the second cycle of nivolumab. CDR3 nucleotides: TGTGCCAGCAGCTTGGGACCCAACACCATATATTTT. This codes for CASSLGPNTIYF.